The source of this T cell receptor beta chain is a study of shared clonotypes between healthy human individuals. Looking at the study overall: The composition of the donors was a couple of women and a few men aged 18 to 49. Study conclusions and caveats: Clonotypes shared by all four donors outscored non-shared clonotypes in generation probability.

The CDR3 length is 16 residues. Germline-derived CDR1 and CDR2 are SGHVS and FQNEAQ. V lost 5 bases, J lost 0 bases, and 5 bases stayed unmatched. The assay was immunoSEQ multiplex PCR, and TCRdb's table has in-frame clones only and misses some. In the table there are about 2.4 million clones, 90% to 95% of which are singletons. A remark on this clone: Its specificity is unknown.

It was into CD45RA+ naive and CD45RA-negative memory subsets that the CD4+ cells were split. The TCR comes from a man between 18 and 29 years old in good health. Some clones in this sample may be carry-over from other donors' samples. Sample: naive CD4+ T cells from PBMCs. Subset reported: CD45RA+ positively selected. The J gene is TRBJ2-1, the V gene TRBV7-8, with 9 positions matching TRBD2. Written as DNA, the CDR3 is TGTGCCAGCAGCACGACTAGCGGAGCCTCCTACAATGAGCAGTTCTTC. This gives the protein CASSTTSGASYNEQFF. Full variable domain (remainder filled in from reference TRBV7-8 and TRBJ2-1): GAGVSQSPRYKVAKRGQDVALRCDPISGHVSLFWYQQALGQGPEFLTYFQNEAQLDKSGLPSDRFFAERPEGSVSTLKIQRTQQEDSAVYLCASSTTSGASYNEQFFGPGTRLTVL.